Following are 3 T cell receptor beta chains from one sample sequenced in a study of T cell changes during pregnancy in multiple sclerosis. Method: immunoSEQ multiplex PCR; TCRdb's copy keeps in-frame clones and lacks some. There are about 56,000 clones in the sample; approximately 91% occur only once, and more than 1.5% lies in the top ten. The source material was peripheral blood, sampled after pregnancy. The receptor source for this set is a female donor with multiple sclerosis, enrolled in a pregnancy study.

V usage is TRBV7-9 and J usage is TRBJ2-3; no reliable D call. V gave up 6 bases and J gave up 3 bases, with 13 bases separating them. This CDR3 has 14 amino acids. Per germline, CDR1 SEHNR and CDR2 FQNEAQ (reference sequence). CDR3 sequence (DNA): TGTGCCAGCAGTCGAATCGTAGTGACAGATACGCAGTATTTT. Protein product: CASSRIVVTDTQYF.

The J gene is TRBJ2-3, the V gene TRBV7-9, with TRBD1 matching over 9 bases. The CDR3 is 14 amino acids. The germline gives CDR1 SEHNR, CDR2 FQNEAQ (reference sequence). The trim removed 1 base at V and 4 bases at J, leaving 0 bases unmatched. The CDR3 DNA reads TGTGCCAGCAGCTTAGGACAGGGGGCAGATACGCAGTATTTT. Its protein is CASSLGQGADTQYF.

The chain employs TRBV10-3 and TRBJ1-6; possibly TRBD1 for D (5 bases). CDR1 is ENHRY, CDR2 SYGVKD, per germline. Trimming cost V 6 bases and J 10 bases, with 19 bases left between them. CDR3 size: 15 residues. CDR3 sequence reads: CAIRDSPEGRSPLHF. CDR3 coding DNA: TGTGCCATCAGAGACAGCCCCGAAGGTCGATCACCCCTCCACTTT.